This T cell receptor beta chain was recorded in a study of blood T cell repertoires in COVID-19. Study in general: PBMCs, B-cell-depleted T cells, or T cells were the source of the cDNA or gDNA that made up the material.

The J segment lost 0 bases and the V segment lost 5 bases, leaving 9 bases of the junction unmatched. The germline V gene encodes CDR1 MNHEY and CDR2 SVGEGT. This CDR3 region has 18 residues. In the authors' methods: Estimation of nucleated cell counts was performed using reference gene primer amplification. Profiling relied on immunoSEQ multiplex PCR, and the TCRdb table lists in-frame clones only, not all of them. That table is the source of V, J and clone size, and D and trimming were worked out from the DNA. The sample shows some 310,000 clones, about 90% of them seen only once. Recruited during active infection, patients (from Seattle) were subsequently followed longitudinally.

Sequencing input: peripheral blood. The clonotype comes from a woman in her forties with COVID-19, enrolled during active disease. The V and J genes are TRBV6-2 or TRBV6-3 and TRBJ1-6; 8 bases align to TRBD1. The CDR3 region has the DNA TGTGCCAGCAGTCCAGGGACAGGATTAAGCTCCTATAATTCACCCCTCCACTTT. Amino acids: CASSPGTGLSSYNSPLHF.